Below, 17 T cell receptor beta chains from the same sample are listed, as sequenced in a study of blood T cell repertoires in COVID-19. Generated by immunoSEQ multiplex PCR, the TCRdb table keeps only in-frame clones and is missing some. The sample comprises around 400,000 clones, 85% to 90% of which are singletons, and 1.7% rests with the top ten. The sequenced sample consisted of PBMCs or T cells enriched from blood (not recorded which). Receptors were obtained from a woman aged 25 to 39 who had recovered from COVID-19.

This chain connects TRBV2 to TRBJ2-4, with 8 nucleotides matching TRBD2. This CDR3 spans 13 amino acids. Germline V lookup: CDR1 SNHLY, CDR2 FYNNEI. Here the CDR3 reads CAGGVSGENIQYF. The CDR3 DNA reads as TGTGCAGGCGGGGTTAGCGGGGAAAACATTCAGTACTTC.

This clone has a handful of counts. The chain joins TRBV4-1 to TRBJ1-1; TRBD1 matches 8 bases. V was clipped by 6 bases and J by 4 bases; unmatched bases: 19. The germline V gene encodes CDR1 MGHRA and CDR2 YSYEKL. The CDR3 spans 18 residues. The CDR3 region is CASSLGGRGRGRGTEAFF. The CDR3 coding sequence is TGCGCCAGCAGTCTAGGTGGCAGGGGGCGCGGGCGGGGCACTGAAGCTTTCTTT.

This chain connects TRBV18 to TRBJ1-1; D might be TRBD1 (5 bases). Per germline, CDR1 KGHSH and CDR2 LQKENI. Between the trimmed V and J ends, which lost 3 bases and 4 bases, there was a span of 15 bases. CDR3 length equals 15 residues. The CDR3 protein is CASSPRATVGTEAFF. The CDR3 DNA follows: TGTGCCAGCTCACCCAGGGCCACGGTCGGCACTGAAGCTTTCTTT.

V and J are TRBV3-1 (or the pseudogene TRBV3-2) and TRBJ1-2, with D uncertain. Germline V CDR1 and CDR2: LGHDT, YNNKEL (reference sequence). The CDR3 runs 15 residues. Trimming shortened V by 0 bases and J by 5 bases, and 13 bases separated the two germline ends. The CDR3, as DNA: TGTGCCAGCAGCCAAGACGTGCAGGACTTTTATGGCTACACCTTC. Translated, it gives CASSQDVQDFYGYTF.

The chain uses TRBV30 and TRBJ1-3; the match to TRBD1 covers 8 bases. The CDR3 length is 16 residues. V dropped 4 bases and J dropped 2; count of bases not matched to a gene: 10. From germline, CDR1 is GTSNPN and CDR2 SVGIG (reference sequence). CDR3: CAWTATGASTGNTIYF. The CDR3 DNA is TGTGCCTGGACCGCGACAGGGGCTAGCACTGGAAACACCATATATTTT.

The rearrangement uses TRBV14 and TRBJ2-5; 9 bases are shared with TRBD2. V lost 4 bases and J lost 5; bases outside the gene matches: 8. The CDR3 is 15 amino acids. Germline V gene lookup returns CDR1 SGHDN and CDR2 FVKESK. The CDR3 reads CASSPERGARETQYF. The CDR3 nucleotides are TGTGCCAGCAGCCCGGAGCGGGGGGCCCGGGAGACCCAGTACTTC.

The chain combines TRBV11-1 with TRBJ1-4, with TRBD1 matching 8 bases. CDR3 size: 14 residues. Trimming took 8 bases from V and 5 from J; bases not matched to a gene: 7. CDR1 SGHAT and CDR2 FQDESV come from the germline V gene (reference sequence). The CDR3 spells CASGRTGKNEKLFF. CDR3 sequence (DNA): TGTGCCAGCGGTCGGACAGGGAAAAATGAAAAACTGTTTTTT.

This clone appeared a single time. The chain is built from TRBV28 and TRBJ2-6; tentative D call: TRBD1 (6 bases). Between the trimmed V and J ends, which lost 4 bases and 3 bases, there was a span of 10 bases. Germline CDR1 and CDR2: MDHEN and SYDVKM. This CDR3 comprises 15 residues. CDR3 bases: TGTGCCAGCAGTTCTACAGGGATTGGGGCCAACGTCCTGACTTTC. Its translation is CASSSTGIGANVLTF.

V gene TRBV6-5 combines with J gene TRBJ2-2, with 9 nucleotides matching TRBD1. CDR1 is MNHEY, CDR2 SVGAGI, per germline. V lost 8 bases and J lost 0; bases outside the gene matches: 4. There are 15 residues in the CDR3. This CDR3 reads CASDRTGANTGELFF. In nucleotides, the CDR3 is TGTGCCAGCGATCGGACAGGGGCGAACACCGGGGAGCTGTTTTTT.

A single count supports this clone. DNA for the CDR3: TGTGCCAGCAGCTCAGGGGTCCCTATCCCCTACGAGCAGTACTTC. Translation: CASSSGVPIPYEQYF. The chain carries TRBV7-9 and TRBJ2-7, with a tentative D call TRBD1 (6 bases). The CDR3 covers 15 residues. Germline V lookup: CDR1 SEHNR, CDR2 FQNEAQ (reference sequence). V lost 4 bases and J 2 bases, leaving 15 bases between the germline ends.

The J gene is TRBJ1-4, the V gene TRBV19; the match to TRBD1 covers 7 bases. Germline values: CDR1 LNHDA, CDR2 SQIVND (reference sequence). V dropped 3 bases and J dropped 0; count of bases not matched to a gene: 1. CDR3 length: 15 residues. CDR3 sequence reads: CASSITGATNEKLFF. The CDR3 DNA reads as TGTGCCAGTAGTATCACAGGGGCAACTAATGAAAAACTGTTTTTT.

The J gene is TRBJ2-3, the V gene TRBV11-2, with TRBD2 as a possible D gene (6 bases). The CDR3 contains 14 residues. Germline CDR1 SGHAT, CDR2 FQNNGV. V dropped 1 base and J dropped 6 bases, with 11 bases sitting between them. The CDR3 nucleotides are TGTGCCAGCAGCTTAGTGGGGGGAGCGGATACGCAGTATTTT. Residues: CASSLVGGADTQYF.

The chain combines TRBV6-5 with TRBJ1-1, with a possible D match to TRBD1 (5 bases). Trimming cost V 6 bases and J 1 base, with 12 bases left between them. This CDR3 has 14 amino acids. Germline CDR1 MNHEY, CDR2 SVGAGI. CDR3 amino acids: CASREGQGNTEAFF. The CDR3 DNA reads TGTGCCAGCAGGGAGGGCCAGGGGAACACTGAAGCTTTCTTT.

The genes are TRBV27 and TRBJ2-3, with 11 bases aligning to TRBD2. The CDR3 extends over 15 amino acids. The V gene's germline CDR1 is MNHEY and CDR2 SMNVEV (reference sequence). J lost 9 bases, V lost 3 bases, and 8 bases had no gene match. DNA for the CDR3: TGTGCCAGCAGTTTTATAGCGGGGGGGCCGCAGACGCAGTATTTT. This translates into CASSFIAGGPQTQYF.

The CDR3 loop is CASRRGGDYEQYF. In DNA form, the CDR3 reads TGCGCCAGCAGGCGAGGGGGGGACTACGAGCAGTACTTC. The chain links TRBV5-1 to TRBJ2-7; a possible D gene is TRBD2 (7 bases). V was cut by 5 bases and J by 3 bases, with 12 bases left in between. CDR1 is SGHRS and CDR2 is YFSETQ in the germline V gene. The CDR3 spans 13 residues.

This chain links TRBV7-9 with TRBJ1-1; D not resolved. In germline, CDR1 is SEHNR, CDR2 FQNEAQ (reference sequence). The CDR3 runs 11 residues. Deletions cut 4 bases from V and 5 bases from J, with 5 bases between. In DNA form, the CDR3 reads TGTGCCAGCAGCTCCCCGACTGAAGCTTTCTTT. It codes for CASSSPTEAFF.

The J gene is TRBJ1-2, the V gene TRBV28; 8 bases are a match to TRBD1. Trimming cost V 4 bases and J 6 bases; bases outside gene matches: 10. The CDR3 covers 15 residues. Germline values: CDR1 MDHEN, CDR2 SYDVKM. CDR3 in DNA: TGTGCCAGCAGTTCCCTTTCGGACAGGGCCGATGGCTACACCTTC. It codes for CASSSLSDRADGYTF.